The 28 T cell receptor beta chains below come from one sample, sequenced in a study of control samples from healthy donors and cancer patients. Generated by immunoSEQ multiplex PCR, the TCRdb table keeps only in-frame clones and is missing some. The table lists 400,000 to 500,000 clones, 75% to 95% of them singletons. Sample: PBMCs. These receptor sequences come from a man aged 35 to 55 with head and neck cancer.

The chain uses TRBV7-3 and TRBJ2-1; 8 bases are shared with TRBD2. With 2 bases clipped from V and 4 bases from J, the junction kept 7 bases outside the gene matches. CDR3 length equals 16 residues. Per germline, CDR1 SGHTA and CDR2 FQGTGA. CDR3 coding DNA: TGTGCCAGCAGCTTACTCCCTAGCGGGCTATACAATGAGCAGTTCTTC. Protein product: CASSLLPSGLYNEQFF.

The chain couples TRBV28 to TRBJ2-1; 7 nucleotides agree with TRBD1. CDR1 and CDR2 from the germline V gene are MDHEN and SYDVKM. There are 13 residues in the CDR3. The V segment lost 5 bases and the J segment 6 bases; nucleotides outside the gene matches: 4. The CDR3 here is CASSKGAGNEQFF. CDR3 DNA: TGTGCCAGCAGTAAGGGGGCGGGCAATGAGCAGTTCTTC.

The chain joins TRBV9 to TRBJ1-4; TRBD1 aligns across 7 bases. V trimming: 4 bases; J trimming: 3 bases; junction bases outside the gene matches: 6. Germline CDR1 and CDR2: SGDLS and YYNGEE. The CDR3 extends over 15 amino acids. CDR3 coding DNA: TGTGCCAGCAGCCCCCGGGACAGACCTAATGAAAAACTGTTTTTT. Protein sequence: CASSPRDRPNEKLFF.

The gene calls are TRBV21-1 and TRBJ2-1; TRBD2, the table's D call, lacks a check against the DNA. TRBV21-1 has pseudogene status. This CDR3 spans 12 amino acids. In DNA form, the CDR3 reads TGTGCCAGCAGGCCCGGGGAGGGTGAGCAGTTCTTC. Amino acid sequence: CASRPGEGEQFF.

The chain carries TRBV7-2 and TRBJ2-7; D uncertain. The germline V gene has CDR1 SGHTA and CDR2 FQGNSA. The length of the CDR3 is 13 residues. Trimming took 3 bases from V and 0 from J, leaving 6 bases between them. CDR3 sequence (DNA): TGTGCCAGCAGCTTCGCAGCCTCCTACGAGCAGTACTTC. This gives the protein CASSFAASYEQYF. Variable domain in full (rest from reference TRBV7-2 and TRBJ2-7): GAGVSQSPSNKVTEKGKDVELRCDPISGHTALYWYRQSLGQGLEFLIYFQGNSAPDKSGLPSDRFSAERTGGSVSTLTIQRTQQEDSAVYLCASSFAASYEQYFGPGTRLTVT.

The chain joins TRBV6-1 to TRBJ2-7, with no clear D. Trimming pared 1 base from V and 0 bases from J, leaving 10 bases between. The CDR3 covers 15 residues. Germline CDR1 is MNHNS and CDR2 is SASEGT. CDR3 nucleotide sequence: TGTGCCAGCAGTGAAGGGGGAAGCCTCTCCTACGAGCAGTACTTC. The encoded protein is CASSEGGSLSYEQYF.

The gene calls are TRBV11-3 and TRBJ2-1; weak D call: TRBD2 (7 bases). This CDR3 has 14 amino acids. Germline V lookup: CDR1 SGHNT, CDR2 YENEEA. Trimming shortened V by 1 base and J by 8 bases, and 12 bases separated the two germline ends. The CDR3 loop reads CASSLGGGAYEQFF. CDR3 DNA: TGTGCCAGCAGCTTAGGTGGGGGGGCCTATGAGCAGTTCTTC.

The chain joins TRBV7-3 to TRBJ2-5; D is ambiguous. The CDR3 covers 13 residues. V lost 3 bases, J lost 2 bases, and 7 bases lay in between. Per the germline V gene, CDR1 is SGHTA and CDR2 is FQGTGA. The CDR3 DNA is TGTGCCAGCAGCTTGCACAGACAAGAGACCCAGTACTTC. This gives the protein CASSLHRQETQYF.

The chain combines TRBV5-6 with TRBJ2-1; D unresolved. The CDR3 sequence is 13 residues long. Trimming left V 4 bases short and J 7 bases short, with 12 bases between. Germline V CDR1 and CDR2: SGHDT, YYEEEE. CDR3 amino acids: CASSHGTGNEQFF. In DNA, the CDR3 is TGTGCCAGCAGCCACGGCACTGGAAATGAGCAGTTCTTC.

This sequence joins TRBV18 and TRBJ1-1, with 8 bases that match TRBD1. This CDR3 is 16 amino acids long. In germline, CDR1 is KGHSH, CDR2 LQKENI. The trim removed 3 bases at V and 4 bases at J, leaving 10 bases unmatched. CDR3 nucleotide sequence: TGTGCCAGCTCACCGGCCAGGGGGCTTTCGAGCACTGAAGCTTTCTTT. It codes for CASSPARGLSSTEAFF. Drawing the rest from reference TRBV18 and TRBJ1-1, the complete variable domain is NAGVMQNPRHLVRRRGQEARLRCSPMKGHSHVYWYRQLPEEGLKFMVYLQKENIIDESGMPKERFSAEFPKEGPSILRIQQVVRGDSAAYFCASSPARGLSSTEAFFGQGTRLTVV.

CDR3 protein: CAAPRGPPNEKLFF. As DNA, the CDR3 is TGTGCCGCCCCCCGGGGGCCACCTAATGAAAAACTGTTTTTT. This chain joins TRBV24-1 and TRBJ1-4, with D possibly being TRBD1 (6 bases). V was pared by 12 bases and J by 3 bases, with 16 bases between. The germline gives CDR1 KGHDR, CDR2 SFDVKD. The CDR3 runs to 14 residues.

The gene calls are TRBV7-2 and TRBJ1-3; D gene uncertain. Trimming took 1 base from V and 2 from J, leaving 12 bases between them. This CDR3 has 16 amino acids. Germline V gene lookup returns CDR1 SGHTA and CDR2 FQGNSA. The CDR3 DNA is TGTGCCAGCAGCTTAGGGCCAGATGTGCCTGGAAACACCATATATTTT. Translation gives CASSLGPDVPGNTIYF.

The chain links TRBV9 to TRBJ2-3; D is perhaps TRBD1 or TRBD2 (7 bases each). This CDR3 is 16 amino acids long. Deletions cut 5 bases from V and 5 bases from J, with 21 bases between. Germline V lookup: CDR1 SGDLS, CDR2 YYNGEE. The CDR3 reads CASSPGGASRGDTQYF. The DNA for the CDR3 is TGTGCCAGCAGTCCAGGGGGGGCAAGCCGGGGAGATACGCAGTATTTT.

V and J are TRBV10-3 and TRBJ2-1; weak D call: TRBD1 (5 bases). The V gene's germline CDR1 is ENHRY and CDR2 SYGVKD. This CDR3 is 14 amino acids long. DNA for the CDR3: TGTGCAGGGGCAAGTGGGATAGGGCATAATGAGCAGTTCTTC. It specifies CAGASGIGHNEQFF.

The chain joins TRBV5-1 to TRBJ1-3; D unclear. CDR1 and CDR2 from the germline V gene are SGHRS and YFSETQ. The germline V and J ends were trimmed by 2 bases and 0 bases, with 12 bases remaining between them. This CDR3 spans 16 amino acids. Here the CDR3 reads CASSLEAGNSGNTIYF. In nucleotides, the CDR3 is TGCGCCAGCAGCTTAGAAGCGGGGAACTCTGGAAACACCATATATTTT.

This chain uses TRBV9 with TRBJ2-1; 11 positions match TRBD1. The CDR3 is made up of 14 amino acids. Germline loops: CDR1 SGDLS, CDR2 YYNGEE. V lost 6 bases and J lost 7; bases outside the gene matches: 6. CDR3 DNA: TGTGCCAGCACAGAGGACAGGGGGCCGAATGAGCAGTTCTTC. Residues: CASTEDRGPNEQFF.

V is TRBV7-3 and J is TRBJ1-1; D may be TRBD1 (6 bases). Germline V gene data show CDR1 as SGHTA and CDR2 as FQGTGA. Trimming shortened V by 7 bases and J by 1 base, and 13 bases separated the two germline ends. The CDR3 contains 14 residues. The CDR3 here is CASKKGGENTEAFF. CDR3 nucleotide sequence: TGTGCCAGCAAAAAGGGGGGAGAGAACACTGAAGCTTTCTTT.

The chain carries TRBV29-1 and TRBJ2-1; perhaps TRBD2 as D (6 bases). The V gene's germline CDR1 is SQVTM and CDR2 ANQGSEA. The V end was cut by 6 bases, the J end by 10 bases, with 13 bases between. The CDR3 has 11 amino acids. The CDR3 loop is CSVERGGEQFF. CDR3 in DNA: TGCAGCGTGGAGAGGGGAGGAGAGCAGTTCTTC.

The chain has TRBV11-2 and TRBJ1-2, with 7 bases that match TRBD1. V dropped 6 bases and J dropped 5; count of bases not matched to a gene: 6. CDR1 SGHAT and CDR2 FQNNGV come from the germline V gene. This CDR3 contains 13 residues. CDR3 region: CASSSGTVYGYTF. CDR3 nucleotides: TGTGCCAGCAGTTCCGGGACAGTTTATGGCTACACCTTC. The variable domain in full, completed from reference TRBV11-2 and TRBJ1-2, reads EAGVAQSPRYKIIEKRQSVAFWCNPISGHATLYWYQQILGQGPKLLIQFQNNGVVDDSQLPKDRFSAERLKGVDSTLKIQPAKLEDSAVYLCASSSGTVYGYTFGSGTRLTVV.

A word on this clone: The same CDR3 can be traced to other DNA sequences in this sample. The genes are TRBV2 and TRBJ2-5; D unresolved. This CDR3 has 11 residues. V was cut by 6 bases and J by 5 bases, with 7 bases left in between. Germline lookup yields CDR1 SNHLY and CDR2 FYNNEI. CDR3 sequence: CASSAGETQYF. The CDR3 bases are TGTGCCAGCAGCGCCGGGGAGACCCAGTACTTC.

Comments on this clone: The sample has other DNA sequences that encode this CDR3 too. The V call is TRBV12-3 or TRBV12-4, the J call TRBJ2-1; unclear D gene. Trimming took 2 bases from V and 4 from J, leaving 3 bases between them. This CDR3 is built from 12 residues. CDR3 in DNA: TGTGCCAGCAGTTTAAGTTACAATGAGCAGTTCTTC. This codes for CASSLSYNEQFF.

This sequence joins TRBV3-1 (or the pseudogene TRBV3-2) and TRBJ2-1; the D gene is possibly TRBD2 (6 bases). The ends were cut back, 3 bases at V and 1 base at J, with 10 bases in the middle. The germline V gene encodes CDR1 LGHDT and CDR2 YNNKEL (reference sequence). CDR3 size: 15 residues. CDR3 sequence: CASSHWGGSYNEQFF. As DNA, the CDR3 is TGTGCCAGCAGCCATTGGGGAGGTTCCTACAATGAGCAGTTCTTC.

The CDR3 coding sequence is TGTGCCAGCAGCGGCACAGGGGACCCTGGCTACACCTTC. This translates into CASSGTGDPGYTF. This chain joins TRBV9 and TRBJ1-2; 7 bases are a match to TRBD1. CDR3 length: 13 amino acids. The germline V gene has CDR1 SGDLS and CDR2 YYNGEE. V lost 3 bases to trimming and J lost 7 bases; unmatched junction nucleotides: 6.

V and J are TRBV5-1 and TRBJ1-1, with D uncertain. This CDR3 is 14 amino acids long. The V end was cut by 0 bases, the J end by 1 base, with 7 bases between. Per germline, CDR1 SGHRS and CDR2 YFSETQ. For the CDR3, the DNA is TGCGCCAGCAGCTTGGGGGCGGCGAACACTGAAGCTTTCTTT. Its protein product is CASSLGAANTEAFF.

In this sample, this clone turned up once. As DNA, the CDR3 is TGTGCCAGCAGTTACTCGAGGTACCCGAATCAGCCCCAGCATTTT. It encodes CASSYSRYPNQPQHF. The V and J genes are TRBV6-5 and TRBJ1-5; D is undetermined. V shed 0 bases and J shed 4 bases, with 10 bases lying between them. CDR3 length equals 15 residues. CDR1 and CDR2 (germline): MNHEY, SVGAGI.

The chain links TRBV15 to TRBJ1-5; D ambiguous. The CDR3 is 15 amino acids. Germline CDR1 LNHNV, CDR2 YYDKDF (reference sequence). The V and J ends lost 0 bases and 6 bases respectively, with 12 bases between them. CDR3 in amino acids: CATSRDRAFTQPQHF. DNA of the CDR3: TGTGCCACCAGCAGAGATCGGGCCTTTACTCAGCCCCAGCATTTT.

This clone was picked up one time. The J gene is TRBJ2-2, the V gene TRBV14; a weak D match, TRBD1 (6 bases). The CDR3 has 15 amino acids. Germline values: CDR1 SGHDN, CDR2 FVKESK. V was shortened by 4 bases and J by 5 bases, with 14 bases between the two germline ends. The CDR3 region has the DNA TGTGCCAGCAGCCCGACAGGTGGTTGGACCGGGGAGCTGTTTTTT. It encodes CASSPTGGWTGELFF.

The rearrangement joins TRBV6-6 to TRBJ2-5; 8 bases map to TRBD2. The ends lost 1 base at V and 5 bases at J; junction bases unmatched: 9. The CDR3 covers 16 residues. Germline CDR1 is MNHNY and CDR2 is SVGAGI (reference sequence). CDR3 DNA sequence: TGTGCCAGCAGTTACTTTTCCGGGAGGGCCGGGGAGACCCAGTACTTC. This sequence encodes CASSYFSGRAGETQYF.